This entry lists 25 T cell receptor beta chains sequenced from one sample in a study of cytomegalovirus exposure and HLA in healthy donors (TCRdb year 2017). To prepare the library, the immunoSEQ multiplex PCR assay was applied. A mixture of 60 forward primers for TCR Vbeta segments and 13 reverse primers for TCR Jbeta segments was used in the multiplex PCR. Entries here come from immuneACCESS through TCRdb and include only in-frame sequences with V and J called. Some clones fail to appear in such tables; in the studies checked, an unresolved V gene covers under half of the shortfall, and the cause of the remainder is unknown. For this sample, the table gives 56,000 or so clones. The top ten hold less than 2.5% of the sample. Source material: PBMCs. All receptors come from a female donor in good health and CMV-seronegative.

The chain combines TRBV6-1 with TRBJ1-1, with unresolved D. Per the germline V gene, CDR1 is MNHNS and CDR2 is SASEGT. Between the trimmed V and J ends, which lost 7 bases and 1 base, there was a span of 10 bases. The CDR3 is made up of 13 amino acids. CDR3 nucleotides: TGTGCCAGCATTAGCGACGGGAACACTGAAGCTTTCTTT. Protein sequence: CASISDGNTEAFF.

The V gene is TRBV7-8, the J gene TRBJ1-2; D possibly corresponds to TRBD1 (5 bases). This CDR3 is built from 15 residues. Germline values: CDR1 SGHVS, CDR2 FQNEAQ. V lost 1 base and J lost 6, with 15 bases in between. The CDR3, as DNA: TGTGCCAGCAGCTTAGGTCGCAGGGTACCCGATGGCTACACCTTC. Its translation: CASSLGRRVPDGYTF.

The chain is built from TRBV11-2 and TRBJ2-7; weak D call: TRBD2 (6 bases). The V end lost 2 bases, the J end lost 5 bases, and 13 bases lay between the germline ends. The CDR3 covers 14 residues. Germline V gene data show CDR1 as SGHAT and CDR2 as FQNNGV. In nucleotides, the CDR3 is TGTGCCAGCAGCTTACGGGTCCGGGAGAACGAGCAGTACTTC. Translated, it gives CASSLRVRENEQYF.

The chain is built from TRBV19 and TRBJ2-7; 8 bases are a match to TRBD2. V shed 5 bases, J shed 2 bases, and the junction held 5 bases outside the gene matches. This CDR3 contains 14 residues. The germline V gene has CDR1 LNHDA and CDR2 SQIVND (reference sequence). The CDR3 region is CASSPTSGAYEQYF. DNA for the CDR3: TGTGCCAGTAGTCCCACTAGCGGAGCCTACGAGCAGTACTTC. Filled out from reference TRBV19 and TRBJ2-7, the complete variable domain reads DGGITQSPKYLFRKEGQNVTLSCEQNLNHDAMYWYRQDPGQGLRLIYYSQIVNDFQKGDIAEGYSVSREKKESFPLTVTSAQKNPTAFYLCASSPTSGAYEQYFGPGTRLTVT.

The rearrangement uses TRBV6-1 and TRBJ2-5, with 10 bases lining up with TRBD2. V was clipped by 10 bases and J by 3 bases; unmatched bases: 5. The germline CDR1 and CDR2 sequences are MNHNS and SASEGT. CDR3 size: 13 residues. The CDR3 loop reads CAIQLAGEETQYF. For the CDR3, the DNA is TGTGCCATACAGCTAGCGGGGGAAGAGACCCAGTACTTC.

The chain couples TRBV6-5 to TRBJ1-1, with 8 nucleotides matching TRBD1. The CDR3 runs 13 residues. With 6 bases clipped from V and 6 bases from J, the junction kept 6 bases outside the gene matches. Germline assignment: CDR1 MNHEY and CDR2 SVGAGI. The CDR3 DNA follows: TGTGCCAGCAGGGACAGGGAGGGGGCTGAAGCTTTCTTT. Translating gives CASRDREGAEAFF.

V and J are TRBV30 and TRBJ1-5; 9 bases line up with TRBD1. Germline V lookup: CDR1 GTSNPN, CDR2 SVGIG (reference sequence). This CDR3 is 17 amino acids long. With V trimmed by 1 base and J by 2 bases, 9 bases remained unmatched. DNA of the CDR3: TGTGCCTGGAGTGCTGGGACAGGGTGGAAGGGCAATCAGCCCCAGCATTTT. This sequence encodes CAWSAGTGWKGNQPQHF.

This sequence joins TRBV21-1 and TRBJ2-7; no check of the table's D call, TRBD1, against the DNA was made. TRBV21-1 is flagged as a pseudogene. The CDR3 loop spans 15 amino acids. The CDR3 is CASSLWGQGVGEQYF. The CDR3 DNA sequence: TGTGCCAGCAGCCTTTGGGGACAGGGGGTGGGTGAGCAGTACTTC.

V gene TRBV30 combines with J gene TRBJ2-1; TRBD2 matches at 10 bases. V was pared by 6 bases and J by 5 bases, with 7 bases of the junction left unmatched. CDR3 size: 14 residues. CDR1 is GTSNPN and CDR2 is SVGIG in the germline V gene (reference sequence). CDR3 residues: CACKGLAENNEQFF. The CDR3 nucleotides are TGTGCCTGCAAAGGACTAGCGGAAAACAATGAGCAGTTCTTC.

The rearrangement links TRBV9 to TRBJ2-1; D perhaps matches TRBD2 (5 bases). The CDR3 contains 17 residues. V was clipped by 1 base and J by 0 bases, with 14 bases between them. In germline, CDR1 is SGDLS, CDR2 YYNGEE. The CDR3 spells CASSVNPLGSSYNEQFF. The DNA for the CDR3 is TGTGCCAGCAGCGTAAACCCCTTGGGGAGCTCCTACAATGAGCAGTTCTTC.

The rearrangement uses TRBV7-3 and TRBJ2-3, with 7 nucleotides matching TRBD1. V lost 1 base and J lost 2; bases outside the gene matches: 3. Germline V gene lookup returns CDR1 SGHTA and CDR2 FQGTGA. The CDR3 is made up of 15 amino acids. CDR3 bases: TGTGCCAGCAGCTTAAGTACAGGGGTCACAGATACGCAGTATTTT. Amino acids: CASSLSTGVTDTQYF.

V usage is TRBV30 and J usage is TRBJ2-3; D not resolved. Trimming removed 0 bases from V and 4 bases from J, with 5 bases in between. Germline V gene data show CDR1 as GTSNPN and CDR2 as SVGIG (reference sequence). This CDR3 has 12 amino acids. As DNA, the CDR3 is TGTGCCTGGAGTGTACGGGCAGATACGCAGTATTTT. This sequence encodes CAWSVRADTQYF.

As regards this clone: The junction departs from the called germline gene at one end, perhaps through a read error. The chain joins TRBV5-1 to TRBJ2-1, with D possibly being TRBD2 (5 bases). Germline lookup yields CDR1 SGHRS and CDR2 YFSETQ. This CDR3 has 15 residues. CDR3 in amino acids: CASSRIGSSDNEQFF. The CDR3 DNA follows: TGCGCCAGCAGCCGGATAGGGAGCTCCGACAATGAGCAGTTCTTC.

This sequence joins TRBV19 and TRBJ2-5, with 7 bases lining up with TRBD1. Germline CDR1 LNHDA, CDR2 SQIVND (reference sequence). Losses at the gene ends were 9 bases for V and 1 base for J; bases not matched to a gene: 5. The CDR3 is made up of 13 amino acids. The CDR3 sequence is CASSWDSQETQYF. The CDR3 region has the DNA TGTGCCAGCAGCTGGGACAGCCAAGAGACCCAGTACTTC.

The CDR3 sequence is CATSTGPTDTQYF. The CDR3 DNA sequence: TGTGCCACCTCGACAGGGCCCACAGATACGCAGTATTTT. This chain links TRBV25-1 with TRBJ2-3; TRBD1 aligns across 7 bases. V shed 10 bases and J 2 bases; nucleotides not matched to a gene: 6. CDR1 and CDR2 (germline): MGHDK, SYGVNS. This CDR3 region has 13 residues. Combining the CDR3 with reference TRBV25-1 and TRBJ2-3 gives the whole variable domain EADIYQTPRYLVIGTGKKITLECSQTMGHDKMYWYQQDPGMELHLIHYSYGVNSTEKGDLSSESTVSRIRTEHFPLTLESARPSHTSQYLCATSTGPTDTQYFGPGTRLTVL.

CDR3 sequence (DNA): TGTGCTAGTGGCGGTTACACCGGGGAGCTGTTTTTT. Encoded protein: CASGGYTGELFF. The J gene is TRBJ2-2, the V gene TRBV12-5; no reliable D call. CDR1 and CDR2 from the germline V gene are LGHNT and FRNRAP. Between the trimmed V and J ends, which lost 6 bases and 3 bases, there was a span of 5 bases. The CDR3 has 12 residues.

The chain has TRBV11-3 and TRBJ2-7, with 9 bases identical to TRBD2. The V segment lost 2 bases and the J segment 0 bases; nucleotides outside the gene matches: 8. CDR3 length: 17 amino acids. Germline-derived CDR1 and CDR2 are SGHNT and YENEEA. The CDR3 is CASSLRASGTNSYEQYF. The DNA of the CDR3 is TGTGCCAGCAGCTTACGCGCTAGCGGGACAAACTCCTACGAGCAGTACTTC.

To note about this clone: In the same sample, other DNA sequences code for this CDR3. The chain joins TRBV4-1 to TRBJ2-7, with a possible D match to TRBD2 (5 bases). Trimming removed 0 bases from V and 3 bases from J, with 12 bases in between. The CDR3 runs 15 residues. Germline V gene data show CDR1 as MGHRA and CDR2 as YSYEKL. The CDR3 protein is CASSQDRRGRYEQYF. DNA of the CDR3: TGCGCCAGCAGCCAAGACCGCCGAGGGCGCTACGAGCAGTACTTC.

For this clone: The junction and the germline gene differ at one end; a read error may be behind it. The chain couples TRBV4-3 to TRBJ1-1, with D possibly matching TRBD1 (6 bases). The CDR3 is 17 residues long. CDR1 is LGHNA and CDR2 is YSLEER in the germline V gene. The CDR3 here is CASSQIAGARGWTEDFF. CDR3 DNA sequence: TGCGCCAGCAGCCAAATAGCCGGAGCCAGGGGCTGGACTGAAGATTTCTTT.

The genes are TRBV18 and TRBJ2-3, with D perhaps matching TRBD2 (7 bases). The V end lost 3 bases, the J end lost 1 base, and 17 bases lay between the germline ends. The CDR3 totals 17 residues. Germline V gives CDR1 KGHSH, CDR2 LQKENI. The CDR3 DNA sequence: TGTGCCAGCTCACCCCGAGGAGGGGGGGACGGCACAGATACGCAGTATTTT. Its protein is CASSPRGGGDGTDTQYF.

The rearrangement joins TRBV5-4 to TRBJ2-7, with D tentatively TRBD2 (6 bases). The V gene lost 4 bases and the J gene lost 3 bases, with 17 bases spanning the gap. The CDR3 spans 15 residues. The germline gives CDR1 SGHNT, CDR2 YYREEE (reference sequence). CDR3 bases: TGTGCCAGCAGCCCCGGTATAGCGGCGAACTACGAGCAGTACTTC. It is translated as CASSPGIAANYEQYF.

The chain couples TRBV19 to TRBJ1-2; possibly TRBD1 for D (6 bases). CDR1 is LNHDA, CDR2 SQIVND, per germline (reference sequence). Trimming removed 7 bases from V and 8 bases from J, with 20 bases in between. This CDR3 has 14 amino acids. The CDR3 sequence: CASTWSGQPGGYTF. Here the CDR3 DNA reads TGTGCCAGTACGTGGTCCGGACAGCCTGGAGGCTACACCTTC.

The chain is built from TRBV7-8 and TRBJ2-7; a weak D match, TRBD2 (6 bases). In germline, CDR1 is SGHVS, CDR2 FQNEAQ. Trimming cost V 5 bases and J 3 bases, with 20 bases left between them. The CDR3 totals 16 residues. CDR3 in amino acids: CASSPRRGNPLYEQYF. The DNA of the CDR3 is TGTGCCAGCAGCCCGCGGCGGGGAAACCCTCTCTACGAGCAGTACTTC.

CDR3 sequence (DNA): TGTGCCAGCAGTACCCGGACAGGACTAAATGAAAAACTGTTTTTT. It specifies CASSTRTGLNEKLFF. The chain is built from TRBV2 and TRBJ1-4; 7 positions agree with TRBD1. CDR1 is SNHLY, CDR2 FYNNEI, per germline. This CDR3 is 15 amino acids long. The V gene end was trimmed by 5 bases and the J gene end by 5 bases; junction bases not matched to a gene: 8.

The V and J genes are TRBV1 and TRBJ2-7; the D call TRBD2 from the table was never checked on the DNA. TRBV1 constitutes a pseudogene. CDR3 length equals 16 residues. The CDR3 sequence: CTSSQTHPGADYEQYF. CDR3 sequence (DNA): TGCACCAGCAGCCAGACCCATCCGGGAGCGGACTACGAGCAGTACTTC.